Each of the 17 T cell receptor beta chains below was sequenced from the same sample in a study of CD8 T cells in Susac syndrome. Random hexamers were used to reverse transcribe an amount of roughly 0.5 to 1 ug RNA. MiXCR was run by TCRdb on the immunoSEQ multiplex PCR reads, yielding one entry per CDR3 protein. The table records some 120,000 distinct CDR3 sequences, roughly 94% of them present only once. The material sequenced was CD4+ T cells from PBMCs. Every receptor here comes from a human donor with multiple sclerosis.

The chain is built from TRBV18 and TRBJ1-2, with 7 bases lining up with TRBD1. The germline V gene has CDR1 KGHSH and CDR2 LQKENI. This CDR3 region has 15 residues. The junction had 7 bases not matched to a gene; V was cut back by 2 bases and J by 4 bases. The CDR3 region has the DNA TGTGCCAGCTCACCAGATGTGACAGGGACCTATGGCTACACCTTC. Encoded protein: CASSPDVTGTYGYTF. Full variable domain (outside the CDR3, taken from reference TRBV18 and TRBJ1-2): NAGVMQNPRHLVRRRGQEARLRCSPMKGHSHVYWYRQLPEEGLKFMVYLQKENIIDESGMPKERFSAEFPKEGPSILRIQQVVRGDSAAYFCASSPDVTGTYGYTFGSGTRLTVV.

The chain joins TRBV7-2 to TRBJ2-2; 12 bases fit TRBD1. Trimming took 5 bases from V and 7 from J; bases not matched to a gene: 5. Germline V gives CDR1 SGHTA, CDR2 FQGNSA. The CDR3 has 15 residues. Here the CDR3 reads CASSPGQGANGELFF. Here the CDR3 DNA reads TGTGCCAGCAGCCCGGGACAGGGGGCCAACGGGGAGCTGTTTTTT.

The V gene is TRBV5-1, the J gene TRBJ2-3; D possibly corresponds to TRBD2 (5 bases). The CDR3 has 15 amino acids. The V and J ends lost 0 bases and 6 bases respectively, with 14 bases between them. Per the germline V gene, CDR1 is SGHRS and CDR2 is YFSETQ. The CDR3 sequence is CASSLDSAASDTQYF. Written as DNA, the CDR3 is TGCGCCAGCAGCTTGGACTCAGCGGCAAGCGATACGCAGTATTTT. The variable domain in full, completed from reference TRBV5-1 and TRBJ2-3, reads KAGVTQTPRYLIKTRGQQVTLSCSPISGHRSVSWYQQTPGQGLQFLFEYFSETQRNKGNFPGRFSGRQFSNSRSEMNVSTLELGDSALYLCASSLDSAASDTQYFGPGTRLTVL.

The CDR3 bases are TGCGCCAGCAGCTTGGTCCTAGTCAGGGGGATGAACACTGAAGCTTTCTTT. Translating it yields CASSLVLVRGMNTEAFF. This chain joins TRBV5-1 and TRBJ1-1; 7 bases match TRBD1. The CDR3 spans 17 residues. The germline gives CDR1 SGHRS, CDR2 YFSETQ. With V trimmed by 0 bases and J by 0 bases, 8 bases remained unmatched.

V and J are TRBV7-7 and TRBJ2-1; possibly TRBD1 for D (5 bases). Trimming took 3 bases from V and 8 from J, leaving 11 bases between them. The CDR3 has 13 amino acids. The germline V gene has CDR1 SSHAT and CDR2 FNYEAQ (reference sequence). CDR3 amino acids: CASSLAGSDEQFF. CDR3 coding DNA: TGTGCCAGCAGCTTGGCAGGGTCGGATGAGCAGTTCTTC.

The gene calls are TRBV27 and TRBJ2-2; TRBD2 agrees at 9 bases. The CDR3 sequence is 17 residues long. The V segment lost 10 bases and the J segment 4 bases; nucleotides outside the gene matches: 16. From germline, CDR1 is MNHEY and CDR2 SMNVEV (reference sequence). The CDR3 here is CAISTASGTMLTGELFF. The DNA of the CDR3 is TGTGCCATCAGCACTGCTAGCGGGACCATGCTCACCGGGGAGCTGTTTTTT.

This chain uses TRBV27 with TRBJ1-6; no firm D call. The CDR3 has 14 residues. The V end was cut by 5 bases, the J end by 4 bases, with 9 bases between. Germline V gene sequence: CDR1 MNHEY, CDR2 SMNVEV (reference sequence). The CDR3 nucleotides read TGTGCCAGCAGTCCAGGACGGTATAATTCACCCCTCCACTTT. This encodes CASSPGRYNSPLHF.

V usage is TRBV6-5 and J usage is TRBJ1-5, with a weak D call TRBD1 (5 bases). V was trimmed by 6 bases and J by 9 bases, leaving 12 bases between them. The CDR3 extends over 12 amino acids. Germline assignment: CDR1 MNHEY and CDR2 SVGAGI. CDR3 amino acids: CASRQLGGPQHF. The CDR3 DNA follows: TGTGCCAGCAGGCAGCTGGGGGGGCCCCAGCATTTT.

The chain carries TRBV4-2 and TRBJ2-7; 7 positions match TRBD2. The CDR3 consists of 16 residues. V was pared by 0 bases and J by 7 bases, with 12 bases of the junction left unmatched. Per germline, CDR1 LGHNA and CDR2 YNFKEQ. CDR3 coding DNA: TGTGCCAGCAGCCAAGATGCTAGCGGAGCCTGGGGAGAGCAGTACTTC. Translation: CASSQDASGAWGEQYF.

The chain recombines TRBV7-6 with TRBJ2-3; D possibly matches TRBD1 or TRBD2 (5 bases each). The length of the CDR3 is 14 residues. V was clipped by 5 bases and J by 1 base, with 10 bases between them. From germline, CDR1 is SGHVS and CDR2 FNYEAQ. This CDR3 reads CASSLGTRTDTQYF. CDR3 bases: TGTGCCAGCAGCCTCGGGACGCGCACAGATACGCAGTATTTT.

This chain uses TRBV30 with TRBJ2-3, with 10 bases aligning to TRBD1. This CDR3 has 14 residues. Germline V gene sequence: CDR1 GTSNPN, CDR2 SVGIG (reference sequence). With V trimmed by 2 bases and J by 9 bases, 8 bases remained unmatched. As DNA, the CDR3 is TGTGCCTGGAGTCTGGGACAGGGGCTAGGGACGCAGTATTTT. This gives the protein CAWSLGQGLGTQYF.

The sample holds one count of this clonotype. The chain combines TRBV5-1 with TRBJ1-4; a weak D match, TRBD1 (5 bases). Trimming removed 4 bases from V and 6 bases from J, with 16 bases in between. Germline-derived CDR1 and CDR2 are SGHRS and YFSETQ. The CDR3 length is 15 residues. CDR3 DNA sequence: TGCGCCAGCAGCGCAGAGGGGAGGTTCCATGAAAAACTGTTTTTT. This codes for CASSAEGRFHEKLFF. The complete variable domain, with remaining parts taken from reference TRBV5-1 and TRBJ1-4, reads KAGVTQTPRYLIKTRGQQVTLSCSPISGHRSVSWYQQTPGQGLQFLFEYFSETQRNKGNFPGRFSGRQFSNSRSEMNVSTLELGDSALYLCASSAEGRFHEKLFFGSGTQLSVL.

V usage is TRBV7-2 and J usage is TRBJ2-3, with 12 bases identical to TRBD1. Germline V gene lookup returns CDR1 SGHTA and CDR2 FQGNSA. Trimming cost V 2 bases and J 3 bases; bases outside gene matches: 3. This CDR3 spans 16 amino acids. CDR3 sequence reads: CASSLRDRGRTDTQYF. Written as DNA, the CDR3 is TGTGCCAGCAGCTTAAGGGACAGGGGGCGAACAGATACGCAGTATTTT.

The gene calls are TRBV30 and TRBJ1-2; 7 bases line up with TRBD1. The CDR3 extends over 16 amino acids. In germline, CDR1 is GTSNPN, CDR2 SVGIG (reference sequence). V trimming: 1 base; J trimming: 4 bases; junction bases outside the gene matches: 12. The CDR3 sequence is CAWSEVARDSLYGYTF. DNA of the CDR3: TGTGCCTGGAGTGAGGTAGCCCGGGACAGTCTCTATGGCTACACCTTC.

This sequence joins TRBV12-3 or TRBV12-4 and TRBJ2-7; tentative D call: TRBD2 (6 bases). V was clipped by 6 bases and J by 4 bases, with 10 bases between them. This CDR3 region has 12 residues. CDR3 sequence: CASSAGGYEQYF. CDR3 coding DNA: TGTGCCAGCAGCGCCGGGGGTTACGAGCAGTACTTC.

The rearrangement joins TRBV2 to TRBJ1-3; perhaps TRBD1 as D (5 bases). The CDR3 contains 16 residues. CDR1 is SNHLY and CDR2 is FYNNEI in the germline V gene. V gave up 2 bases and J gave up 0 bases, with 11 bases separating them. The CDR3 nucleotides are TGTGCCAGCAGTGAATCCGCCAGGGCCTCTGGAAACACCATATATTTT. Its translation is CASSESARASGNTIYF.

The V and J genes are TRBV29-1 and TRBJ1-2; D is ambiguous. V shed 3 bases and J shed 8 bases, with 10 bases lying between them. Germline V gene data show CDR1 as SQVTM and CDR2 as ANQGSEA. This CDR3 region has 11 residues. As DNA, the CDR3 is TGCAGCGTTGATCAGACGGCGGGCTACACCTTC. Protein sequence: CSVDQTAGYTF. Combining the CDR3 with reference TRBV29-1 and TRBJ1-2 gives the whole variable domain SAVISQKPSRDICQRGTSLTIQCQVDSQVTMMFWYRQQPGQSLTLIATANQGSEATYESGFVIDKFPISRPNLTFSTLTVSNMSPEDSSIYLCSVDQTAGYTFGSGTRLTVV.